The TCR beta chain described here comes from a study of shared clonotypes between healthy human individuals. Findings and caveats of the study: Lower generation probabilities were found for non-shared clonotypes than for those shared by all four donors.

The run depth of the assay was deep. Sequencing used immunoSEQ multiplex PCR; TCRdb keeps in-frame clones, though not all of them. This sample carries millions of clones, just under 95% of them seen once, and the ten largest clones take roughly 1.1%. As regards this clone: Its antigen remains unknown.

The CDR3 has 15 residues. With 5 bases removed from V and 0 bases from J, the gap between germline ends came to 13 bases. Germline assignment: CDR1 MNHEY and CDR2 SVGAGI. Naivety among CD8 cells was defined by CD45RO negativity and positive CCR7 selection, thereby excluding terminally differentiated effector memory CD45RA+ cells. This chain uses TRBV6-5 with TRBJ1-1; weak D call: TRBD1 (6 bases). The clonotype was recovered from a young man in good health. Sample: naive CD8+ T cells sorted from blood. The CDR3 DNA sequence: TGTGCCAGCAGTCCCTCGGGGGCGGTGAACACTGAAGCTTTCTTT. Its protein product is CASSPSGAVNTEAFF.